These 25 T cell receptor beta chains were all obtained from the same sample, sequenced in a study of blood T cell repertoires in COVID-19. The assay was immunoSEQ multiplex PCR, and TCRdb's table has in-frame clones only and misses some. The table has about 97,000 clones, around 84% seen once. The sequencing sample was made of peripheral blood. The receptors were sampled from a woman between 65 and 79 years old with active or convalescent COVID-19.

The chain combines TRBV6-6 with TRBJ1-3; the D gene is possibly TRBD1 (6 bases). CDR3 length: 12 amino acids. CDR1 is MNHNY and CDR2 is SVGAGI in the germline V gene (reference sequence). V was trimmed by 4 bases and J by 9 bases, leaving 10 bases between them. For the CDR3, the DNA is TGTGCCAGCAGTTCCACAGGGTTCACCATATATTTT. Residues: CASSSTGFTIYF.

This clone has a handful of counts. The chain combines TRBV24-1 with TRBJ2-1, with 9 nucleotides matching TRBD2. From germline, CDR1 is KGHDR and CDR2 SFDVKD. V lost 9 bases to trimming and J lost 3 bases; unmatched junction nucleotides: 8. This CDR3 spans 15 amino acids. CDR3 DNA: TGTGCCACCGCCCGAGCGGGAGGAAACTACAATGAGCAGTTCTTC. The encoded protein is CATARAGGNYNEQFF.

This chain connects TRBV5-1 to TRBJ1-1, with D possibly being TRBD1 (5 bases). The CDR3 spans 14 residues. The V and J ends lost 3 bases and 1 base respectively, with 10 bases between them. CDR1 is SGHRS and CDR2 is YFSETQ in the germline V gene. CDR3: CASSWDGANTEAFF. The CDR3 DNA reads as TGCGCCAGCAGCTGGGATGGGGCGAACACTGAAGCTTTCTTT.

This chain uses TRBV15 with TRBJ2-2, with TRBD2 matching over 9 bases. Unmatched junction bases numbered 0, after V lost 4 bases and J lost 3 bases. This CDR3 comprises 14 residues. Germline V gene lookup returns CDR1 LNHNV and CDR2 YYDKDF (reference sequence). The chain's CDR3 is CATSKRGDTGELFF. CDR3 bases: TGTGCCACCAGCAAGCGGGGGGACACCGGGGAGCTGTTTTTT.

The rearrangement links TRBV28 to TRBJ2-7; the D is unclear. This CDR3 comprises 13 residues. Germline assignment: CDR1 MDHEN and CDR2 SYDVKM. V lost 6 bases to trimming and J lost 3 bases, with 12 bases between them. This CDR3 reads CASRFRNSYEQYF. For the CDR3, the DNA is TGTGCCAGCAGGTTCAGGAATAGCTACGAGCAGTACTTC.

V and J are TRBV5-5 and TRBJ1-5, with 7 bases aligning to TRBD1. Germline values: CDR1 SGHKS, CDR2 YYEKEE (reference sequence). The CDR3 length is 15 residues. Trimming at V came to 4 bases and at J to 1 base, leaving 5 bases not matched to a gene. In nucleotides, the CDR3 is TGTGCCAGCAGCCCGGGACAGAACAGCAATCAGCCCCAGCATTTT. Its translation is CASSPGQNSNQPQHF.

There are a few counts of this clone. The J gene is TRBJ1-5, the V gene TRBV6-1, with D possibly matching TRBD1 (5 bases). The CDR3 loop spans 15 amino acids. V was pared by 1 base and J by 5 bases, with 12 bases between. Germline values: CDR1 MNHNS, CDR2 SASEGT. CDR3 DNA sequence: TGTGCCAGCAGTGAAGGTGGGGGGTTCGATCAGCCCCAGCATTTT. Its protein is CASSEGGGFDQPQHF.

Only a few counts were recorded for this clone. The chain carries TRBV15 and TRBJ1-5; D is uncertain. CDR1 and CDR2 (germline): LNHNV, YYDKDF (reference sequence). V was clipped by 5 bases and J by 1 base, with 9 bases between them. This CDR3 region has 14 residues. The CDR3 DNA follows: TGTGCCACCAGCCAAACACCAAGCAATCAGCCCCAGCATTTT. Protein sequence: CATSQTPSNQPQHF.

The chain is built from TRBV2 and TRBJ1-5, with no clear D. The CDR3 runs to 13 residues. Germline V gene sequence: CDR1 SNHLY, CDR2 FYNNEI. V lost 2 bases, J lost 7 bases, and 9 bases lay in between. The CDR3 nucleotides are TGTGCCAGCAGTGAACAACCCGGGCAGCCCCAGCATTTT. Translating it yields CASSEQPGQPQHF.

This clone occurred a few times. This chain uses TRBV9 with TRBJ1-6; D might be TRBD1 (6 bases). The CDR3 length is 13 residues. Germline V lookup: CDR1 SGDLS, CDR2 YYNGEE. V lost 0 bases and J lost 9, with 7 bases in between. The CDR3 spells CASSVVQGSPLHF. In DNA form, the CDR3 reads TGTGCCAGCAGCGTAGTACAGGGTTCACCCCTCCACTTT.

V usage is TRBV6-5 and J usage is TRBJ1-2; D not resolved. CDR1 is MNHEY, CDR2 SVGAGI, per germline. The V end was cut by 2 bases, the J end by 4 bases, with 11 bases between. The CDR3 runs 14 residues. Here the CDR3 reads CASSYATGSYGYTF. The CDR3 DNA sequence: TGTGCCAGCAGTTACGCCACGGGGTCCTATGGCTACACCTTC.

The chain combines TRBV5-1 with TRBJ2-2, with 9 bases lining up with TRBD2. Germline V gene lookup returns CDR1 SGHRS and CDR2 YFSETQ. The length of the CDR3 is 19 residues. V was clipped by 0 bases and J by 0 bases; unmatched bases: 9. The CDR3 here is CASSLGWVGLATNTGELFF. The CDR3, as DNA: TGCGCCAGCAGCTTGGGGTGGGTAGGACTAGCGACGAACACCGGGGAGCTGTTTTTT.

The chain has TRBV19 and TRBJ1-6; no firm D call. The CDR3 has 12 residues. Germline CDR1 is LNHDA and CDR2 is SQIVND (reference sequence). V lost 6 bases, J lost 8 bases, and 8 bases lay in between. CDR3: CASRFRDSPLHF. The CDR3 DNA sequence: TGTGCCAGTAGGTTCCGGGATTCACCCCTCCACTTT. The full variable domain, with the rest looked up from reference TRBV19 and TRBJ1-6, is DGGITQSPKYLFRKEGQNVTLSCEQNLNHDAMYWYRQDPGQGLRLIYYSQIVNDFQKGDIAEGYSVSREKKESFPLTVTSAQKNPTAFYLCASRFRDSPLHFGNGTRLTVT.

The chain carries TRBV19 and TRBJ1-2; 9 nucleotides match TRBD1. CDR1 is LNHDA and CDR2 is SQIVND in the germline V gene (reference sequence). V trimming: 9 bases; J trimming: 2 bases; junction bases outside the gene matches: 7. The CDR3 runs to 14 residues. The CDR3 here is CASQGQGYNYGYTF. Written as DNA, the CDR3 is TGTGCCAGCCAGGGACAGGGTTACAACTATGGCTACACCTTC.

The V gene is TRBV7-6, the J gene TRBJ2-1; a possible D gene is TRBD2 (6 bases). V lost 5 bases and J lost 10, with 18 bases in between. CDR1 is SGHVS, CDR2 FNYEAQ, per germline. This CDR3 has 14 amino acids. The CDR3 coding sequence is TGTGCCAGCAGCCGGGACTCCCCCGAGGGGGAGCAGTTCTTC. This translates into CASSRDSPEGEQFF.

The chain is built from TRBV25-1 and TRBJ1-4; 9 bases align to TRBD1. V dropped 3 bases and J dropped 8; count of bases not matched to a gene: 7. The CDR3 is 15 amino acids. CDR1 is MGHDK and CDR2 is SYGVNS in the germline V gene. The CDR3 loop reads CASSDDRGAGEKLFF. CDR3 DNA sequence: TGTGCCAGCAGTGACGACAGGGGGGCTGGGGAAAAACTGTTTTTT.

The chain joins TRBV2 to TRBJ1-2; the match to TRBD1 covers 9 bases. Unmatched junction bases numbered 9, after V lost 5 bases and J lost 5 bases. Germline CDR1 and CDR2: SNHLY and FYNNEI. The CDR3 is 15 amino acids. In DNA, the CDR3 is TGTGCCAGCAGTCGCCCGGGACAGGGACGTTATGGCTACACCTTC. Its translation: CASSRPGQGRYGYTF.

Written as DNA, the CDR3 is TGTGCCAGCAGCTTAGGTGCAGGGGAAGAAGCTTTCTTT. As protein: CASSLGAGEEAFF. The chain has TRBV7-3 and TRBJ1-1; weak D call: TRBD1 (6 bases). Between the trimmed V and J ends, which lost 2 bases and 8 bases, there was a span of 12 bases. The CDR3 runs to 13 residues. Germline CDR1 is SGHTA and CDR2 is FQGTGA.

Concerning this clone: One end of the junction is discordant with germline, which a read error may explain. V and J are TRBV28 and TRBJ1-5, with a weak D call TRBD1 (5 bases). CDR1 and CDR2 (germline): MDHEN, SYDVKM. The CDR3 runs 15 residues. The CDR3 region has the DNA TGTGCCAGCAGTTTTCCGGGGGAGGGCAATCGGCCCCAGCATTTT. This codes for CASSFPGEGNRPQHF.

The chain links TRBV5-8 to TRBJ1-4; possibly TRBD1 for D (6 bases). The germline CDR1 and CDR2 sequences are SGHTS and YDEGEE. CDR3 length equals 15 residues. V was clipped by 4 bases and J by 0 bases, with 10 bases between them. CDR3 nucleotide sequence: TGTGCCAGCAGCCCCAGACAGGCAACTAATGAAAAACTGTTTTTT. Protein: CASSPRQATNEKLFF.

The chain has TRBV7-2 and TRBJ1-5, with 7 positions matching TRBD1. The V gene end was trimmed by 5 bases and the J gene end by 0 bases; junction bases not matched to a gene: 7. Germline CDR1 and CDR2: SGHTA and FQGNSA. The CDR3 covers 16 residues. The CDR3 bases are TGTGCCAGCAGCGCGGGACAGCTAAATAGCAATCAGCCCCAGCATTTT. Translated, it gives CASSAGQLNSNQPQHF. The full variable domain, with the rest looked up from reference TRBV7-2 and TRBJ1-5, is GAGVSQSPSNKVTEKGKDVELRCDPISGHTALYWYRQSLGQGLEFLIYFQGNSAPDKSGLPSDRFSAERTGGSVSTLTIQRTQQEDSAVYLCASSAGQLNSNQPQHFGDGTRLSIL.

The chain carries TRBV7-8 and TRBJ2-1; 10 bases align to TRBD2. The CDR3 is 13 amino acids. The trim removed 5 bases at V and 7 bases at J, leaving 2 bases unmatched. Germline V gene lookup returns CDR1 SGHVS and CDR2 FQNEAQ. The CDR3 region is CASSQLAGNEQFF. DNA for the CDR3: TGTGCCAGCAGCCAACTAGCGGGAAATGAGCAGTTCTTC. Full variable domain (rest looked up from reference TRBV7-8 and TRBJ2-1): GAGVSQSPRYKVAKRGQDVALRCDPISGHVSLFWYQQALGQGPEFLTYFQNEAQLDKSGLPSDRFFAERPEGSVSTLKIQRTQQEDSAVYLCASSQLAGNEQFFGPGTRLTVL.

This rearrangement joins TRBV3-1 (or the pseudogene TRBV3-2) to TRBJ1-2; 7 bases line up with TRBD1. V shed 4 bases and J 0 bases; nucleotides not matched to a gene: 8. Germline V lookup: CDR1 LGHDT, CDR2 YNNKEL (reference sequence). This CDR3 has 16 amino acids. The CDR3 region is CASSPVAGGANYGYTF. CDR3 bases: TGTGCCAGCAGCCCCGTAGCAGGGGGAGCTAACTATGGCTACACCTTC.

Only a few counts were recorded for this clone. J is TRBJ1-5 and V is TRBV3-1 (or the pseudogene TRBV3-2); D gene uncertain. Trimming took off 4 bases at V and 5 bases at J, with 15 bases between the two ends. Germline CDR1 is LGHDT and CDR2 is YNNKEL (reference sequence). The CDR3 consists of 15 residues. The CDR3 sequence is CASSPGSGAHQPQHF. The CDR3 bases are TGTGCCAGCAGCCCCGGGTCGGGTGCCCATCAGCCCCAGCATTTT.

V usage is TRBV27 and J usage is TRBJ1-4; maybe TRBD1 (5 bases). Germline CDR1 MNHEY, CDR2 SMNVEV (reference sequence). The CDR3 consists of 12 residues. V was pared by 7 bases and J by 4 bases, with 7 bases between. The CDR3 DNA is TGTGCCAGCAAGACAGATAATGAAAAACTGTTTTTT. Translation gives CASKTDNEKLFF.